One and the same sample provided the 3 T cell receptor beta chains below, sequenced in a study of blood T cell repertoires in COVID-19. The protocol was immunoSEQ multiplex PCR, while the TCRdb copy is restricted to in-frame clones and leaves out a portion. The sample lists just over 350,000 clones, roughly 87% occurring once. The sample taken for sequencing was PBMCs or T cells enriched from blood (not recorded which). These receptors were taken from a woman aged 25 to 39 who had recovered from COVID-19.

This clone was detected only a few times. The gene calls are TRBV3-1 (or the pseudogene TRBV3-2) and TRBJ1-5; D gene ambiguous. V lost 8 bases to trimming and J lost 5 bases, with 7 bases between them. The germline gives CDR1 LGHDT, CDR2 YNNKEL (reference sequence). This CDR3 is 11 amino acids long. The CDR3 DNA follows: TGTGCCAGCGGCACAGATCAGCCCCAGCATTTT. This sequence encodes CASGTDQPQHF.

This clone was recorded only once. V is TRBV3-1 (or the pseudogene TRBV3-2) and J is TRBJ2-3; the match to TRBD2 covers 8 bases. Germline V gives CDR1 LGHDT, CDR2 YNNKEL (reference sequence). CDR3 length: 16 amino acids. The J segment lost 4 bases and the V segment lost 5 bases, leaving 11 bases of the junction unmatched. Here the CDR3 DNA reads TGTGCCAGCAGCTTCGGGGGGGAAAGATCGGCAGATACGCAGTATTTT. Protein sequence: CASSFGGERSADTQYF.

This chain joins TRBV9 and TRBJ2-5, with 12 bases that match TRBD2. V was pared by 2 bases and J by 4 bases, with 3 bases of the junction left unmatched. This CDR3 spans 15 amino acids. Germline V gene data show CDR1 as SGDLS and CDR2 as YYNGEE. CDR3 region: CASSVLAGGTETQYF. The CDR3 nucleotides read TGTGCCAGCAGCGTTCTAGCGGGAGGGACAGAGACCCAGTACTTC.